The T cell receptor (beta chain) described here comes from a study of response to subunit inactivated influenza vaccine. General study findings and limits: Each seasonal influenza vaccination recruits few new T cells, the authors suggested.

Ten or more counts support this clonotype. Its target is unknown. TCRdb analysed the RT-PCR reads with MiXCR anew, one entry per CDR3 protein. Of 550,000 to 600,000 distinct CDR3 sequences in the sample, over 9.5% were seen once. The TCR was taken from a man aged 50-59 years who received an inactivated influenza vaccine. Sequenced here: PBMCs from blood, sampled on the day of vaccination.

CDR3 sequence reads: CASSLTGGTSAYEQYF. DNA for the CDR3: TGTGCCAGCAGCTTAACGGGCGGGACTAGCGCCTACGAGCAGTACTTC. The rearrangement links TRBV7-3 to TRBJ2-7; 10 positions match TRBD2. The CDR3 is 16 amino acids. Trimming removed 0 bases from V and 2 bases from J; junction bases left unmatched: 4. CDR1 is SGHTA and CDR2 is FQGTGA in the germline V gene.